This TCR beta chain was observed in a study of cytomegalovirus exposure and HLA in healthy donors. On this clone itself: Its antigen is unidentified.

General study findings and limits: 164 TCR beta chains were listed as cytomegalovirus-associated.

Germline CDR1 MNHEY, CDR2 SMNVEV (reference sequence). V dropped 4 bases and J dropped 4 bases, with 14 bases sitting between them. This CDR3 spans 14 amino acids. Some clones are missing from TCRdb's copy, which holds only in-frame ones; the method was immunoSEQ multiplex PCR. The sample has 150,000 to 170,000 clones; 85% to 90% are singletons. The sequenced sample was PBMCs. The rearrangement joins TRBV27 to TRBJ2-7, with D unresolved. The clonotype was recovered from a human donor in good health. The CDR3 loop reads CASSSLGLPYEQYF. The CDR3 DNA sequence: TGTGCCAGCAGTTCCCTGGGCCTGCCTTACGAGCAGTACTTC.